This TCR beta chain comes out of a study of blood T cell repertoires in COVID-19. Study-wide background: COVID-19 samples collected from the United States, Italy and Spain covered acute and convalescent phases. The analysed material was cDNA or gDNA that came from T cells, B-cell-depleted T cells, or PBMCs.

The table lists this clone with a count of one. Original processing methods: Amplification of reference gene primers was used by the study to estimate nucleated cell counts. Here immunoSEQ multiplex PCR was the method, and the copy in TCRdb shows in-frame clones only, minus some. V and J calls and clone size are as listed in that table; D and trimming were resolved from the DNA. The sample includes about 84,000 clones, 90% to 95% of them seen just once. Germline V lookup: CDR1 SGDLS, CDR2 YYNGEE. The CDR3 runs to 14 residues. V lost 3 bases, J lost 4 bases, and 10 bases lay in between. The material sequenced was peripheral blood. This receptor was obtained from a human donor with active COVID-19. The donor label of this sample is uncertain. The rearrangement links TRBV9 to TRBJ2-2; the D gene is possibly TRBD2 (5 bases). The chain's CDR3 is CASSDLASTGELFF. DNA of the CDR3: TGTGCCAGCAGCGACCTAGCATCCACCGGGGAGCTGTTTTTT.